This T cell receptor (beta chain) derives from a study of glioma-infiltrating T cells after dendritic cell vaccination (dated by TCRdb to the mid-2010s). Study-wide context: The cohort included 15 or so glioblastoma patients drawn from Phase I and II dendritic cell vaccination trials, of whom 9 were newly diagnosed and 6 had recurrent disease. Between about 2002 and 2012, the patients were given dendritic cell vaccination pulsed with autologous tumor lysate. The vaccine consisted of monocyte-derived dendritic cells cultured roughly 7 days with IL-4 and GM-CSF, then pulsed overnight with autologous tumor lysate. Tumor-infiltrating lymphocyte content was quantified and tumor and blood repertoires were compared in dendritic cell-vaccinated glioblastoma patients by deep sequencing of TCR beta CDR3 regions. Patients received three intradermal dendritic cell vaccine injections at biweekly intervals in the arm below the axilla. Survival after dendritic cell vaccination was correlated with TCR sequencing metrics such as TIL content and the overlap between tumor and blood repertoires.

The immunoSEQ assay amplified TCRB CDR3 regions from 1.5 to 2.5 micrograms of genomic DNA, or from all available DNA when less than that amount was available. The multiplex PCR employed 60 forward primers targeting TCR V beta segments and 13 reverse primers targeting J beta segments. To estimate the number of reads per starting template, synthetic control templates were added to each sample at limiting dilution. The Illumina HiSeq System generated sequencing reads of 87 bp. Under the source paper's analysis protocol: PCR and sequencing errors were removed by a nearest neighbor algorithm that merged closely related sequences. TCR overlap was defined as the percentage of unique tumor TCR beta sequences that were also found in the peripheral blood of the same patient. Here the immuneACCESS table is served through TCRdb, limited to in-frame sequences with V and J called. Missing clones are a known gap in these copies; in checked studies unresolved V genes cover under half, and the rest lacks a known reason. The DNA gave D and trimming, while V, J and clone size come from that table. The sample yields tens of thousands of clones; roughly 80% were counted once. Together, the top ten hold 2.1% of the sample.

Of note for this clone: Its antigen remains unidentified. No qualities accompany the bases; no much larger clone lies one base away.

Selection of patients required sufficient residual fresh-frozen tumor tissue and over two years of available survival data. None of the glioblastoma patients carried an isocitrate dehydrogenase mutation, although molecular status otherwise varied. PBMC were collected before vaccination, two weeks after the third vaccination, and at tumor progression if tumor progression occurred. The Qiagen DNeasy Blood extraction Kit was used to extract genomic DNA. The cysteine opens and the phenylalanine closes a CDR3 of 15 amino acids. Only the CDR3 part of the read is kept: 45 bases, read in frame from the first base. CDR1 and CDR2, looked up from the germline V gene (reference sequence), are LNHDA and SQIVND. The trim is 6 bases for V and 2 bases for J, with a gap of 14 bases between the germline ends. Findings and caveats that apply to the study as a whole: Higher estimated pretreatment TIL content predicted longer time to progression and overall survival after dendritic cell vaccination. TCR clonality showed no direct relationship with survival, which suggests that a diverse polyclonal response may matter. The cohort was small and heterogeneous, few patients had complete blood and tumor sets, and even fewer had initial-recurrent tumor pairs. The three-group TCR overlap response model was described as speculative and requiring prospective validation.

The sequencing used blood, collected before dendritic cell vaccination. The receptor comes from a human donor with glioblastoma. Here the chain combines TRBV19 and TRBJ1-5; TRBD1 could be the D gene, as 5 bases match. The nucleotides are TGTGCCAGTAGAGACAGAAGCGGGGGCAATCAGCCCCAGCATTTT. This codes for CASRDRSGGNQPQHF.